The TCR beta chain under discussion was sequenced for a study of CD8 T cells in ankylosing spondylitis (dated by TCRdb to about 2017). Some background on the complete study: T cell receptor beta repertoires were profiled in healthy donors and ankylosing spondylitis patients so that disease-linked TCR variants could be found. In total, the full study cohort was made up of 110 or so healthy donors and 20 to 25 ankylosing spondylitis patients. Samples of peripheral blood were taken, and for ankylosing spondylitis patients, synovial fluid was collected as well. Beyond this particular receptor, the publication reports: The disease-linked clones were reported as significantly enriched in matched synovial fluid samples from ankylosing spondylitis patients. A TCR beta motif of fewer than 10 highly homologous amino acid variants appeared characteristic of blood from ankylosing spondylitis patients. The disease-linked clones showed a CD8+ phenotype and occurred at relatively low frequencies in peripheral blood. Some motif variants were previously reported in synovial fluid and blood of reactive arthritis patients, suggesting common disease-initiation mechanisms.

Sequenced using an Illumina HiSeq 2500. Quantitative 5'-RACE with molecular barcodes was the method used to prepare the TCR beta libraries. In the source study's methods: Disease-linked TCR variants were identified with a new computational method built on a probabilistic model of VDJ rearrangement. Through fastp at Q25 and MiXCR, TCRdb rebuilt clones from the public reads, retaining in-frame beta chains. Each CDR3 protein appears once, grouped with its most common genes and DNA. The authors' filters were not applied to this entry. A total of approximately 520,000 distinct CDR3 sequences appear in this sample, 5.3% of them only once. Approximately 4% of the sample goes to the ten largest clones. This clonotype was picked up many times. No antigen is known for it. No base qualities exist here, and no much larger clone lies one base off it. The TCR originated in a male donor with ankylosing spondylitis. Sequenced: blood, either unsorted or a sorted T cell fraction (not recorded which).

The nucleotide sequence is given as TGCAGTGCTAGAGATAGGAAGGGGGCCACTGAAGCTTTCTTT. This gives the protein CSARDRKGATEAFF. The rearranged chain carries TRBV20-1 and TRBJ1-1; 7 junctional bases match TRBD1. The germline V gene (reference sequence) sets CDR1 to DFQATT and CDR2 to SNEGSKA. The junction shows trimming of 0 bases on V and 4 bases on J, and the gene matches do not reach 5 bases of it. The CDR3 runs 14 residues from the cysteine to the phenylalanine. Solely the CDR3 DNA is kept, with 42 bases framed from the first base.